This is a list of T cell receptor beta chains from one sample in a study of CD8 T cells in Susac syndrome. TCRdb fed the immunoSEQ multiplex PCR reads into MiXCR, producing one record per CDR3 protein. The sample consists of under 200,000 distinct CDR3 sequences, around 94% of them appearing once. Sequences were obtained from CD4+ T cells from PBMCs. Every receptor here comes from a human donor in good health. Both conserved end residues are part of each CDR3. A D gene is named only where the DNA matches it firmly. Size tells how often a clone was seen (once, few, many) or the class of an expanded clone, and some rows leave it out.

TRBJ1-1,TRBV2,NA,NA,TGTGCCAGCGCCACAGGGTTCATGAACACTGAAGCTTTCTTT,CASATGFMNTEAFF
TRBJ2-7,TRBV20-1,NA,NA,TGCAGTGTTTTGGGGCTTCGGGAGCAGTACTTC,CSVLGLREQYF
TRBJ2-4,TRBV28,NA,NA,TGTGCCAGCAAAAGGCAAAACATTCAGTACTTC,CASKRQNIQYF
TRBJ2-7,TRBV4-1,NA,NA,TGCGCCAGCAGCCAAGGGAACAGGCGGGCCTACGAGCAGTACTTC,CASSQGNRRAYEQYF
TRBJ2-5,TRBV29-1,NA,TRBD1,TGCAGCGGGGGAGGACAGGGTGGGGAGACCCAGTACTTC,CSGGGQGGETQYF
TRBJ2-7,TRBV7-2,NA,NA,TGTGCCAGCAGCTTAACCCAGCCTTCCTACGAGCAGTACTTC,CASSLTQPSYEQYF
TRBJ2-5,TRBV30,NA,NA,TGTGCCTGGAGTGTACCCACAGCGACCCAAGAGACCCAGTACTTC,CAWSVPTATQETQYF
TRBJ1-2,TRBV20-1,NA,TRBD1,TGCAGTGCTCCTCGCGCGGACAGGGACTATGGCTACACCTTC,CSAPRADRDYGYTF
TRBJ1-5,TRBV15,NA,NA,TGTGCCACCAGCCCCAATCAGCAGACCCAGCATTTT,CATSPNQQTQHF
TRBJ1-5,TRBV3-1,NA,NA,TGTGCCAGCAGCCAAGCAGGGATAAGCAATCAGCCCCAGCATTTT,CASSQAGISNQPQHF
TRBJ1-2,TRBV29-1,NA,NA,TGCAGCGAGACCAGGGGTGGCTATGGCTACACCTTC,CSETRGGYGYTF
TRBJ2-6,TRBV18,NA,NA,TGTGCCAGCTCACCAACAGGACCGCACTCTGGGGCCAACGTCCTGACTTTC,CASSPTGPHSGANVLTF
TRBJ1-2,TRBV6-5,once,NA,TGTGCCAGCAGCCAGGACAGACTCTATGGCTACACCTTC,CASSQDRLYGYTF
TRBJ2-7,TRBV27,NA,NA,TGTGCCAGCAGTCTCCGACGGTATTACGAAGAGCAGTACTTC,CASSLRRYYEEQYF
TRBJ1-2,TRBV29-1,NA,NA,TGCAGCGTTGTTCCACAGGGCGGAATTGGCTACACCTTC,CSVVPQGGIGYTF
TRBJ1-5,TRBV30,NA,TRBD1,TGTGCCTGGGGGGACAGCCAAATCACGGCCCAGCATTTT,CAWGDSQITAQHF
TRBJ2-3,TRBV20-1,NA,NA,TGCAGTGCTCGGACTCTAGGCACAGATACGCAGTATTTT,CSARTLGTDTQYF
TRBJ2-1,TRBV20-1,NA,TRBD2,TGCAGTGCTAGAGGGTCTAGCGGGGGGCTTGGTGAGCAGTTCTTC,CSARGSSGGLGEQFF
TRBJ1-5,TRBV4-3,NA,NA,TGCGCCAGCAGCCAAGATAGCGGCAGGGGCAATCAGCCCCAGCATTTT,CASSQDSGRGNQPQHF
TRBJ1-1,TRBV2,NA,NA,TGTGCCAGCAGTGAGGAGGTAGGCACTGAAGCTTTCTTT,CASSEEVGTEAFF
TRBJ2-7,TRBV7-9,NA,NA,TGTGCCAGCAGCTTAGCGGTCCTAACTACCTACGAGCAGTACTTC,CASSLAVLTTYEQYF
TRBJ1-5,TRBV4-1,few,TRBD1,TGCGCCAGCAGCCGTCAGGGGGCTGCTCAGCCCCAGCATTTT,CASSRQGAAQPQHF
TRBJ1-2,TRBV6-5,NA,NA,TGTGCCAGCAGATCCCAACGCTATGGCTACACCTTC,CASRSQRYGYTF
TRBJ1-1,TRBV30,once,NA,TGTGCCTGGAAAATAGGGACGGCCCTGAACACTGAAGCTTTCTTT,CAWKIGTALNTEAFF
TRBJ1-2,TRBV5-4,NA,NA,TGTGCCAGCAGCCCGGAGGGGACGTATGGCTACACCTTC,CASSPEGTYGYTF
TRBJ2-2,TRBV10-3,once,NA,TGTGCCATCGGAGGGCTGGCCGGGGAGCTGTTTTTT,CAIGGLAGELFF
TRBJ2-1,TRBV27,NA,NA,TGTGCCAGCAGTTCCCATTCCCCGACAGGCCCTGAGCAGTTCTTC,CASSSHSPTGPEQFF
TRBJ2-5,TRBV20-1,NA,NA,TGCAGTGCGAAAGGAAAGACCCAGTACTTC,CSAKGKTQYF
TRBJ1-4,TRBV28,NA,NA,TGTGCCAGCACGGGTGCAACTAATGAAAAACTGTTTTTT,CASTGATNEKLFF
TRBJ1-5,TRBV5-6,NA,TRBD1,TGTGCCAGCAGCCCACGGACAGGGCATCAGCCCCAGCATTTT,CASSPRTGHQPQHF
TRBJ2-5,TRBV25-1,once,TRBD2,TGTGCCAGCAGGACCTCTAGCGGAGGAGAGACCCAGTACTTC,CASRTSSGGETQYF
TRBJ2-3,TRBV7-3,NA,NA,TGTGCCAGCAGCCCCGACTGGGGGGATACGCAGTATTTT,CASSPDWGDTQYF
TRBJ1-1,TRBV4-2,NA,NA,TGTGCCAGCAGCCAAGACGATGGAGTGAACACTGAAGCTTTCTTT,CASSQDDGVNTEAFF
TRBJ1-2,TRBV18,NA,NA,TGTGCCAGCTCACCTTCGATACAGCCCAACTATGGCTACACCTTC,CASSPSIQPNYGYTF
TRBJ1-5,TRBV2,NA,NA,TGTGCCAGCAGTGAAGGCCTCGGAGGCAATCAGCCCCAGCATTTT,CASSEGLGGNQPQHF